The clone carrying this TCR beta chain has at least ten counts. Its antigen remains unknown. This record comes from a study of molecular identifiers for immune sequencing clone quantification. Study as a whole: Four portions were sequenced after RNA from about 20,000 or 100,000 naive CD8 cells was split five ways in replicates.

Whole-study findings and limits: Clones above 20 RNA copies contained over 98% of effector molecules but under 1% of naive ones.

Previously described methods with listed TCR primers produced the bulk TCR libraries. MiXCR, applied by TCRdb to the PCR reads, yields one record per CDR3 protein. The sample lists around 460,000 distinct CDR3 sequences; about a fifth were seen once. The germline V and J ends were trimmed by 3 bases and 0 bases, with 7 bases remaining between them. Germline CDR1 SGHDT, CDR2 YYEEEE. This CDR3 comprises 15 residues. Preparation of naive CD8 libraries involved roughly 18,000 to 1,100,000 sorted cells and 10%, 30% or 50% RNA. Specimen: naive CD8+ T cells from blood, with Jurkat cell RNA spiked in. Subset in this sample: FACS-sorted CD8+CD4-CCR7+CD45RA+ naive T cells. The chain has TRBV5-6 and TRBJ2-6; D tentatively reads TRBD1 or TRBD2 (5 bases each). The sequence derives from a human donor in good health. Some libraries in this study had Jurkat cell RNA spiked in. The CDR3 is CASSWGSSGANVLTF. CDR3 bases: TGTGCCAGCAGCTGGGGGAGCTCTGGGGCCAACGTCCTGACTTTC. Full variable domain (remainder filled in from reference TRBV5-6 and TRBJ2-6): DAGVTQSPTHLIKTRGQQVTLRCSPKSGHDTVSWYQQALGQGPQFIFQYYEEEERQRGNFPDRFSGHQFPNYSSELNVNALLLGDSALYLCASSWGSSGANVLTFGAGSRLTVL.